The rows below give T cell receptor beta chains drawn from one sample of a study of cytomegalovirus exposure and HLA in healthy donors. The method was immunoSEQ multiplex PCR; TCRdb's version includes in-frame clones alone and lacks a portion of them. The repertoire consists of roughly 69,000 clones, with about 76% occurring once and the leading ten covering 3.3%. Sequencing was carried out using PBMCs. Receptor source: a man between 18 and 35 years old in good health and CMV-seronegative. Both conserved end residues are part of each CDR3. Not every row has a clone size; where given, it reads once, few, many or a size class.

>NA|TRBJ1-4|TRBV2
CASKVVSQENEKLFF
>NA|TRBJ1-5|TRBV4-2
CASSQDLDRFSQPQHF
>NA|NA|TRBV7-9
CASSLGRLGQGNYEQYF
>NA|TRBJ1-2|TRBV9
CASSVAGGLEGYTF
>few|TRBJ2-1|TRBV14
CASSHRDYGYNEQFF
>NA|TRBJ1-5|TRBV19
CASSIGRAHQPQHF
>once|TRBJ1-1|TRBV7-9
CASSYPQGEATEAFF
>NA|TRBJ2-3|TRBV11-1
CASSPPGTGRADTQYF
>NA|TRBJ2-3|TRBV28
CASSKIGVLAGPQDTQYF
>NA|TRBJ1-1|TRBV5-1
CASSSAGTARGEAFF
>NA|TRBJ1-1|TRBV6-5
CASSYWRTDPNTEAFF
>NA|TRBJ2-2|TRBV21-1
CASSKVRGGAGGELFF
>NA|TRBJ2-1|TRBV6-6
CASRSSGTGYNEQFF
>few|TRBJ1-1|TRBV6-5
CASTRGSSAEAFF
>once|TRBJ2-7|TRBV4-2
CASTIAGGTYEQYF
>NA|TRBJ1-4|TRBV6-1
CASSEALTGGGTNEKLFF
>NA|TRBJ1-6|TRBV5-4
CASSRKLPSSYNSPLHF
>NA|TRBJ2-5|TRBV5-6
CASSWEETQYF
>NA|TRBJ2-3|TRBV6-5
CASSYSYKAVTDTQYF
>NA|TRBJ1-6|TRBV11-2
CASSLGTGRNNSPLHF
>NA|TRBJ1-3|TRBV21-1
CASSKGQPSSGNTIYF
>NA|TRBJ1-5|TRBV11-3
CASSLGGGGQGSYSNQPQHF
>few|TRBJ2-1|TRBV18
CASSRSGGLRNNEQFF
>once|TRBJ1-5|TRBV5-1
CASSPVGGGNQPQHF
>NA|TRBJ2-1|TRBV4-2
CASSQALSQYNEQFF
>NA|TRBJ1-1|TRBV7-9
CSSSLRDTEAFF
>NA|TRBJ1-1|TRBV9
CASSVRGTTEAFF
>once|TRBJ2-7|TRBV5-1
CASSLGRQGTNEQYF
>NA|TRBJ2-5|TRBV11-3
CASSLGGIQETQYF
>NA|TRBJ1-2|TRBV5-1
CASSLEAGGGYGYTF
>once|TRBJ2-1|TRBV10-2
CASSESGLAGGSVYNEQFF
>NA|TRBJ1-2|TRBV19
CASRRTGVGYTF
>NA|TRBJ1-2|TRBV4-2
CASSQRRREGDGYTF
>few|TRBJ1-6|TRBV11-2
CASSFASSGSPLHF
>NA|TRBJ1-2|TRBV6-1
CASSDSGYGYTF
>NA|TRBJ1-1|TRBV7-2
CASSLVAQGARTEAFF
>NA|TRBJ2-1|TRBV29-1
CSGYYNEQFF
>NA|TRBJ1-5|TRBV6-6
CASSYSEGRNQPQHF
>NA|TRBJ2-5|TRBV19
CASSTGLPETQYF
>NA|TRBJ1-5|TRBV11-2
CASSLTDSNQPQHF
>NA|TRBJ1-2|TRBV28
CASRTDRATGYGYTF
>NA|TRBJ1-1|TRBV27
CASHKSLAGGSNTEAFF